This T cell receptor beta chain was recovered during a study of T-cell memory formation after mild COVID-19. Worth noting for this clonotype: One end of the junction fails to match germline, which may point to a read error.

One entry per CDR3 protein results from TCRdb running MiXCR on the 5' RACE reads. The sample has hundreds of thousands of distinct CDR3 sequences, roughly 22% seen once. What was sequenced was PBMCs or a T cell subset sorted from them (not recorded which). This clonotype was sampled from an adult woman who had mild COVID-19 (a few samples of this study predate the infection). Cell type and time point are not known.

CDR3 sequence: CARSFIGGGTSGSYNEQFF. The CDR3 coding sequence is TGTGCCCGCAGTTTTATAGGGGGGGGGACTAGCGGCTCCTACAATGAGCAGTTCTTC. The chain carries TRBV7-9 and TRBJ2-1, with TRBD2 identical over 11 bases. The CDR3 consists of 19 residues. Per germline, CDR1 SEHNR and CDR2 FQNEAQ (reference sequence).